The 22 T cell receptor beta chains listed next were all sequenced from one sample in a study of blood T cells in healthy people across ages. A second PCR, run for roughly 7 to 12 cycles, used a sample-barcoded 5' primer plus a J-beta primer mix. Via MiXCR, TCRdb re-called the 5' RACE reads, giving one row per CDR3 protein. The table shows 780,000 or so distinct CDR3 sequences, with roughly 50% occurring only once. The sample comprised blood. These receptors all come from a man aged 35 to 55 in good health.

This clonotype came up once. V gene TRBV6-2 or TRBV6-3 combines with J gene TRBJ1-2; D may be TRBD1 (5 bases). Trimming removed 4 bases at V and 3 bases at J, with 15 bases between. The CDR3 has 15 residues. Germline CDR1 and CDR2: MNHEY and SVGEGT. The CDR3 region is CASSFAGQGDYGYTF. The CDR3 coding sequence is TGTGCCAGCAGTTTCGCAGGCCAGGGCGACTATGGCTACACCTTC.

This clonotype was counted only a few times. The chain uses TRBV7-3 and TRBJ1-6; D may be TRBD1 (6 bases). CDR3 length equals 12 residues. Trimming stripped 9 bases from V and 7 bases from J, with 10 bases between. Germline V gives CDR1 SGHTA, CDR2 FQGTGA. CDR3 DNA sequence: TGTGCCAGTCGGACAGACAATTCACCCCTCCACTTT. The encoded protein is CASRTDNSPLHF.

The V call is TRBV6-2 or TRBV6-3, the J call TRBJ1-5; D is ambiguous. The CDR3 runs to 14 residues. The germline V and J ends were trimmed by 3 bases and 4 bases, with 10 bases remaining between them. Germline values: CDR1 MNHEY, CDR2 SVGEGT. CDR3 coding DNA: TGTGCCAGCAGTTATGTCCGCCGGAATCAGCCCCAGCATTTT. This sequence encodes CASSYVRRNQPQHF.

The rearrangement uses TRBV20-1 and TRBJ1-2; D is unclear. The CDR3 has 15 amino acids. Per the germline V gene, CDR1 is DFQATT and CDR2 is SNEGSKA (reference sequence). V was cut by 0 bases and J by 8 bases, with 19 bases left in between. This CDR3 is CSARDPTTRVGGYTF. The CDR3 DNA is TGCAGTGCTAGAGACCCCACGACACGCGTGGGAGGCTACACCTTC.

The chain uses TRBV3-1 and TRBJ2-3; no clear D gene. The CDR3 is made up of 15 amino acids. Germline V gives CDR1 LGHDT, CDR2 YNNKEL (reference sequence). With 4 bases removed from V and 0 bases from J, the gap between germline ends came to 11 bases. The CDR3 sequence: CASSLDLASTDTQYF. The CDR3 DNA sequence: TGTGCCAGCAGCCTAGACTTAGCTAGCACAGATACGCAGTATTTT.

The V call is TRBV27, the J call TRBJ1-2, with D hard to call. Trimming took off 7 bases at V and 1 base at J, with 19 bases between the two ends. CDR1 is MNHEY and CDR2 is SMNVEV in the germline V gene (reference sequence). The CDR3 has 16 amino acids. The CDR3, as DNA: TGTGCCAGCATGACTACGAGGGAGGCTGGTAACTATGGCTACACCTTC. Protein sequence: CASMTTREAGNYGYTF.

The J gene is TRBJ2-5, the V gene TRBV5-1, with D possibly matching TRBD2 (5 bases). Germline loops: CDR1 SGHRS, CDR2 YFSETQ. Trimming removed 4 bases from V and 5 bases from J, with 12 bases in between. The CDR3 loop spans 13 amino acids. The CDR3 spells CASSPGLGETQYF. The CDR3 coding sequence is TGCGCCAGCAGCCCCGGACTTGGGGAGACCCAGTACTTC.

This chain joins TRBV5-1 and TRBJ2-5; 7 bases fit TRBD2. Germline CDR1 reads SGHRS; CDR2 reads YFSETQ. The CDR3 consists of 14 residues. The V and J ends lost 3 bases and 1 base, in that order; junction bases with no gene match: 3. The CDR3 sequence: CASSYGGIQETQYF. CDR3 nucleotides: TGCGCCAGCAGCTACGGGGGGATCCAAGAGACCCAGTACTTC.

The chain links TRBV20-1 to TRBJ2-1, with D perhaps TRBD2 (6 bases). CDR1 and CDR2 (germline): DFQATT, SNEGSKA (reference sequence). V lost 3 bases, J lost 6 bases, and 12 bases lay in between. CDR3 length: 13 amino acids. The CDR3 spells CSARRGPLNEQFF. The DNA of the CDR3 is TGCAGTGCTAGGCGGGGACCACTCAATGAGCAGTTCTTC.

CDR3 sequence (DNA): TGTGCCAAATCCCCAGATACAGGGAGATCCTACAATGAGCAGTTCTTC. This codes for CAKSPDTGRSYNEQFF. The gene calls are TRBV21-1 and TRBJ2-1. TRBV21-1 is a pseudogene segment. The CDR3 is made up of 16 amino acids.

There are a few counts of this clonotype. The chain has TRBV28 and TRBJ2-7; the D gene is possibly TRBD1 (6 bases). CDR1 is MDHEN and CDR2 is SYDVKM in the germline V gene. The CDR3 loop spans 15 amino acids. V was cut by 5 bases and J by 3 bases, with 17 bases left in between. DNA for the CDR3: TGTGCCAGCAGTCCATCGGACAGACCAGGCTACGAGCAGTACTTC. Amino acids: CASSPSDRPGYEQYF.

This clonotype has just a few counts. This chain joins TRBV12-3 or TRBV12-4 and TRBJ2-5; 9 bases are shared with TRBD1. V dropped 0 bases and J dropped 0; count of bases not matched to a gene: 8. The CDR3 consists of 18 residues. DNA for the CDR3: TGTGCCAGCAGTTTAGCGCTAGGACAGGGGAGCAACCAAGAGACCCAGTACTTC. Its translation is CASSLALGQGSNQETQYF.

This clonotype was detected a few times. The chain has TRBV6-5 and TRBJ2-5, with D tentatively TRBD1 (6 bases). Per germline, CDR1 MNHEY and CDR2 SVGAGI. The germline V and J ends were trimmed by 8 bases and 5 bases, with 21 bases remaining between them. The CDR3 is 15 amino acids. CDR3 amino acids: CASGLTQGPRETQYF. The CDR3 DNA reads as TGTGCCAGCGGCCTTACACAGGGCCCACGGGAGACCCAGTACTTC.

The V gene is TRBV7-2, the J gene TRBJ2-3; D not resolved. The V gene lost 0 bases and the J gene lost 0 bases, with 10 bases spanning the gap. This CDR3 has 16 residues. Per the germline V gene, CDR1 is SGHTA and CDR2 is FQGNSA. The CDR3 coding sequence is TGTGCCAGCAGCTTAGCTGGTGATACTAGCACAGATACGCAGTATTTT. Translation gives CASSLAGDTSTDTQYF.

The chain employs TRBV6-6 and TRBJ2-3; 8 nucleotides line up with TRBD2. The CDR3 totals 15 residues. Trimming cost V 6 bases and J 2 bases; bases outside gene matches: 7. The germline CDR1 and CDR2 sequences are MNHNY and SVGAGI (reference sequence). CDR3 in DNA: TGTGCCAGCAGCCCACTAGCGGCAATCACAGATACGCAGTATTTT. It codes for CASSPLAAITDTQYF.

The chain is built from TRBV14 and TRBJ2-5, with D hard to call. The V end lost 4 bases, the J end lost 11 bases, and 11 bases lay between the germline ends. Germline loops: CDR1 SGHDN, CDR2 FVKESK. CDR3 size: 11 residues. CDR3 amino acids: CASSLFDEQYF. CDR3 nucleotides: TGTGCCAGCAGCCTCTTCGATGAGCAGTACTTC.

The CDR3 DNA is TGTGCCAGCAGTGAGGACTCCCACTATGGCTACACCTTC. Translated, it gives CASSEDSHYGYTF. V is TRBV6-2 or TRBV6-3 and J is TRBJ1-2; D gene unclear. CDR1 and CDR2 (germline): MNHEY, SVGEGT. This CDR3 has 13 amino acids. Trimming pared 5 bases from V and 3 bases from J, leaving 10 bases between.

The table lists this clonotype with a few counts. The chain uses TRBV12-3 or TRBV12-4 and TRBJ2-3; 7 positions match TRBD2. After removal of 6 bases from V and 0 bases from J, the junction contained 9 bases not matched to a gene. The CDR3 sequence is 16 residues long. Here the CDR3 DNA reads TGTGCCAGCAGGGGGGGAGGGGCGCTGAGCACAGATACGCAGTATTTT. Translated, it gives CASRGGGALSTDTQYF.

In this sample, this clonotype turned up a few times. This chain uses TRBV7-2 with TRBJ2-1; D possibly uses TRBD1 or TRBD2 (6 bases each). Trimming pared 3 bases from V and 4 bases from J, leaving 10 bases between. The CDR3 contains 14 residues. CDR1 is SGHTA and CDR2 is FQGNSA in the germline V gene. The CDR3 nucleotides read TGTGCCAGCAGCTTGGACAGCGGGTACAATGAGCAGTTCTTC. Protein: CASSLDSGYNEQFF.

This chain links TRBV29-1 with TRBJ2-5; possibly TRBD1 for D (6 bases). V was shortened by 2 bases and J by 1 base, with 11 bases between the two germline ends. Germline-derived CDR1 and CDR2 are SQVTM and ANQGSEA. The CDR3 runs to 14 residues. CDR3 nucleotide sequence: TGCAGCGTTGAATCATCAGGGGCCCAAGAGACCCAGTACTTC. Its protein product is CSVESSGAQETQYF. The full variable domain, rest sourced from reference TRBV29-1 and TRBJ2-5, is SAVISQKPSRDICQRGTSLTIQCQVDSQVTMMFWYRQQPGQSLTLIATANQGSEATYESGFVIDKFPISRPNLTFSTLTVSNMSPEDSSIYLCSVESSGAQETQYFGPGTRLLVL.

This clonotype showed up just once. The genes are TRBV27 and TRBJ1-1, with a possible D match to TRBD1 (5 bases). Looked up from germline, CDR1 is MNHEY and CDR2 is SMNVEV (reference sequence). V dropped 5 bases and J dropped 0 bases, with 25 bases sitting between them. This CDR3 is built from 19 residues. CDR3 region: CASSTRLPVGWGVNTEAFF. The CDR3 bases are TGTGCCAGCAGTACCCGTCTCCCAGTGGGGTGGGGGGTGAACACTGAAGCTTTCTTT.

The chain has TRBV27 and TRBJ2-2; 7 nucleotides agree with TRBD2. The CDR3 runs to 14 residues. The ends lost 5 bases at V and 7 bases at J; junction bases unmatched: 7. The V gene's germline CDR1 is MNHEY and CDR2 SMNVEV (reference sequence). CDR3 DNA sequence: TGTGCCAGCAGTGAGCAGCGGGGAGACGGGGAGCTGTTTTTT. This gives the protein CASSEQRGDGELFF.